Shown below are 14 T cell receptor beta chains from a single sample sequenced in a study of cytomegalovirus exposure and HLA in healthy donors. Primers: 60 Vbeta forward and 13 Jbeta reverse. The method was immunoSEQ multiplex PCR; TCRdb's version includes in-frame clones alone and lacks a portion of them. The table lists about 110,000 clones, roughly 85% of them singletons. The source material was PBMCs. Receptors were obtained from a woman aged 40 to 55 in good health and CMV-seronegative.

The V gene is TRBV10-3, the J gene TRBJ1-1; tentatively, D is TRBD1 (5 bases). Trimming took off 4 bases at V and 1 base at J, with 7 bases between the two ends. Germline loops: CDR1 ENHRY, CDR2 SYGVKD. The CDR3 runs to 13 residues. CDR3 DNA sequence: TGTGCCATCAGTGGTACAGGGAACACTGAAGCTTTCTTT. It is translated as CAISGTGNTEAFF.

The CDR3, as DNA: TGTGCCAGCAGTGTTAGCGGGATCTACGAGCAGTACTTC. The encoded protein is CASSVSGIYEQYF. The chain couples TRBV2 to TRBJ2-7; 8 nucleotides align to TRBD2. From germline, CDR1 is SNHLY and CDR2 FYNNEI. The CDR3 runs to 13 residues. Trimming took 4 bases from V and 3 from J; bases not matched to a gene: 2.

This clone was recorded a few times. CDR3 bases: TGTGCCAGCAGCCCTCGCCGAGAGATGGGACTAGCCTTAGATACGCAGTATTTT. Amino acids: CASSPRREMGLALDTQYF. This chain links TRBV9 with TRBJ2-3; 9 positions agree with TRBD2. The CDR3 covers 18 residues. CDR1 is SGDLS and CDR2 is YYNGEE in the germline V gene. V lost 4 bases and J lost 5; bases outside the gene matches: 17.

This clone was observed once. This chain joins TRBV28 and TRBJ2-3; possible D gene TRBD2, 7 bases. V gave up 5 bases and J gave up 6 bases, with 27 bases separating them. CDR3 length: 18 residues. Germline lookup yields CDR1 MDHEN and CDR2 SYDVKM. For the CDR3, the DNA is TGTGCCAGCAGTATCGACAAGGGGGGGGTCATTAAGGGGGATACGCAGTATTTT. As protein: CASSIDKGGVIKGDTQYF.

This clone was seen a few times. The chain combines TRBV2 with TRBJ1-6; TRBD1 aligns across 11 bases. From germline, CDR1 is SNHLY and CDR2 FYNNEI. After removal of 6 bases from V and 4 bases from J, the junction contained 2 bases not matched to a gene. The CDR3 is 15 residues long. CDR3 DNA: TGTGCCAGCAGGGGACAGGGGGGTTATAATTCACCCCTCCACTTT. Protein sequence: CASRGQGGYNSPLHF.

The V and J genes are TRBV19 and TRBJ1-1; possible D gene TRBD1, 6 bases. Germline V gene sequence: CDR1 LNHDA, CDR2 SQIVND (reference sequence). This CDR3 is built from 15 residues. The V and J ends lost 6 bases and 2 bases respectively, with 16 bases between them. DNA for the CDR3: TGTGCCAGTAGCAAATATACAGGGACAAACACTGAAGCTTTCTTT. It specifies CASSKYTGTNTEAFF.

This sequence joins TRBV29-1 and TRBJ2-2, with D hard to call. Trimming stripped 3 bases from V and 2 bases from J, with 10 bases between. From germline, CDR1 is SQVTM and CDR2 ANQGSEA. CDR3 length: 14 amino acids. CDR3 bases: TGCAGCGTTGATCGAGCAGGAAACACCGGGGAGCTGTTTTTT. It encodes CSVDRAGNTGELFF.

This chain links TRBV4-2 with TRBJ2-2, with D hard to call. V gave up 4 bases and J gave up 5 bases, with 23 bases separating them. Germline loops: CDR1 LGHNA, CDR2 YNFKEQ. This CDR3 contains 18 residues. CDR3 loop: CASSRKNYPDSLTGELFF. The CDR3 DNA reads as TGTGCCAGCAGCCGAAAAAACTACCCTGACTCGTTAACCGGGGAGCTGTTTTTT.

The V gene is TRBV14, the J gene TRBJ2-7; D perhaps matches TRBD1 (6 bases). Trimming removed 1 base at V and 2 bases at J, with 6 bases between. Germline V gene data show CDR1 as SGHDN and CDR2 as FVKESK. This CDR3 contains 13 residues. The CDR3 sequence is CASSQGQAYEQYF. The CDR3 nucleotides are TGTGCCAGCAGCCAAGGACAGGCCTACGAGCAGTACTTC.

The chain employs TRBV4-2 and TRBJ2-3; 7 bases fit TRBD2. Germline CDR1 LGHNA, CDR2 YNFKEQ. CDR3 length: 18 residues. The V segment lost 0 bases and the J segment 1 base; nucleotides outside the gene matches: 10. The CDR3 here is CASSQDPSGEGRTDTQYF. The CDR3 nucleotides are TGTGCCAGCAGCCAAGATCCGAGTGGGGAGGGCCGCACAGATACGCAGTATTTT.

The chain recombines TRBV29-1 with TRBJ2-7; D ambiguous. CDR3 length: 12 residues. Trimming stripped 4 bases from V and 0 bases from J, with 7 bases between. CDR1 and CDR2 (germline): SQVTM, ANQGSEA. The CDR3, as DNA: TGCAGCGTTGGGGCCAGCTCCTACGAGCAGTACTTC. Its protein is CSVGASSYEQYF.

V usage is TRBV7-2 and J usage is TRBJ1-1; 12 nucleotides agree with TRBD1. After removal of 4 bases from V and 11 bases from J, the junction contained 8 bases not matched to a gene. The CDR3 runs to 14 residues. The germline V gene encodes CDR1 SGHTA and CDR2 FQGNSA. This CDR3 reads CASSWGQGAAGAFF. The CDR3 DNA reads as TGTGCCAGCAGCTGGGGACAGGGGGCGGCCGGCGCTTTCTTT.

This clone appeared once. The genes are TRBV19 and TRBJ2-1, with D tentatively TRBD2 (5 bases). V lost 3 bases, J lost 2 bases, and 8 bases lay in between. CDR1 is LNHDA, CDR2 SQIVND, per germline (reference sequence). The CDR3 contains 14 residues. The CDR3 DNA sequence: TGTGCCAGTAGTATGCCCGGGGCCTACAATGAGCAGTTCTTC. Amino acid sequence: CASSMPGAYNEQFF.

This clone was seen just once. The chain is built from TRBV15 and TRBJ2-1; perhaps TRBD1 as D (5 bases). The length of the CDR3 is 17 residues. Trimming took off 0 bases at V and 4 bases at J, with 16 bases between the two ends. Germline CDR1 is LNHNV and CDR2 is YYDKDF (reference sequence). The CDR3 sequence is CATSRDFQGGRYNEQFF. The CDR3 nucleotides are TGTGCCACCAGCAGAGATTTCCAGGGTGGACGTTACAATGAGCAGTTCTTC.